This is a list of T cell receptor beta chains from one sample in a study of blood T cell repertoires in COVID-19. Measured with immunoSEQ multiplex PCR; TCRdb has only the in-frame clones, and not every one. The table has 75,000 to 100,000 clones, roughly 80% seen once; the top ten hold around 10%. The sample comprised peripheral blood. The source of these receptors is a woman older than 75 with acute or convalescent COVID-19. Both conserved end residues are part of each CDR3. A D gene is named only where the DNA matches it firmly. A clone size is listed for some rows: how often the clone was seen (once, few, many), or a class if it is expanded.

NA	TRBD1	11	TRBV10-3	TRBJ1-1	CATTGGVEAFF	TGTGCCACAACAGGGGGAGTTGAAGCTTTCTTT
few	NA	15	TRBV5-1	TRBJ2-1	CASSSDAGQYNEQFF	TGCGCCAGCAGCTCGGATGCGGGGCAATACAATGAGCAGTTCTTC
NA	NA	14	TRBV27	TRBJ1-6	CASSLRQGNSPLHF	TGTGCCAGCAGTTTACGTCAGGGAAATTCACCCCTCCACTTT
NA	TRBD1	16	TRBV7-9	TRBJ1-4	CASSHPGQVVREKLFF	TGTGCCAGCAGCCACCCGGGACAGGTTGTCCGTGAAAAACTGTTTTTT
NA	TRBD2	17	TRBV24-1	TRBJ2-2	CATSDPTSGGPTGELFF	TGTGCCACCAGTGACCCGACTAGCGGGGGACCCACCGGGGAGCTGTTTTTT
NA	NA	14	TRBV5-1	TRBJ2-2	CASSPSRGGGELFF	TGCGCCAGCAGCCCGTCCCGAGGGGGAGGGGAGCTGTTTTTT
NA	NA	15	TRBV7-2	TRBJ1-5	CASSTGQWGNQPQHF	TGTGCCAGCAGCACCGGACAGTGGGGCAATCAGCCCCAGCATTTT
NA	TRBD1	16	TRBV18	TRBJ2-2	CASSPRGQGGTGELFF	TGTGCCAGCTCACCACGGGGACAGGGAGGAACCGGGGAGCTGTTTTTT
few	TRBD1	13	TRBV19	TRBJ1-1	CASSATGKGEAFF	TGTGCCAGTAGTGCGACAGGGAAGGGTGAAGCTTTCTTT
NA	TRBD2	17	TRBV6-2/TRBV6-3	TRBJ2-7	CASSYDAPGGGSYEQYF	TGTGCCAGCAGTTACGACGCCCCGGGCGGGGGGTCCTACGAGCAGTACTTC
once	NA	16	TRBV6-5	TRBJ1-4	CASSYAAGGGNEKLFF	TGTGCCAGCAGTTACGCCGCGGGGGGCGGGAATGAAAAACTGTTTTTT
NA	NA	15	TRBV7-2	TRBJ1-3	CASSLAGQFGNTIYF	TGTGCCAGCAGCTTAGCTGGACAGTTTGGAAACACCATATATTTT
once	NA	12	TRBV28	TRBJ1-2	CASSQTGYGYTF	TGTGCCAGCAGTCAGACAGGCTATGGCTACACCTTC
NA	NA	12	TRBV29-1	TRBJ1-2	CSVTGSADGYTF	TGCAGCGTTACAGGGAGTGCGGATGGCTACACCTTC
once	TRBD1	14	TRBV9	TRBJ1-1	CASSVGDRLNEAFF	TGTGCCAGCAGCGTAGGGGACAGACTTAATGAAGCTTTCTTT
NA	NA	14	TRBV5-1	TRBJ1-2	CASSLGGSNYGYTF	TGCGCCAGCAGCTTGGGAGGCAGCAACTATGGCTACACCTTC
NA	NA	13	TRBV6-2/TRBV6-3	TRBJ2-1	CASSLFRGGEQFF	TGTGCCAGCAGTTTGTTTAGGGGTGGTGAGCAGTTCTTC
NA	NA	16	TRBV28	TRBJ1-5	CASSFSEEASNQPQHF	TGTGCCAGCAGTTTTTCAGAGGAGGCAAGCAATCAGCCCCAGCATTTT
once	TRBD1	15	TRBV6-6	TRBJ1-1	CASSLGQGRVTEAFF	TGTGCCAGCAGTTTAGGACAGGGAAGAGTCACTGAAGCTTTCTTT
NA	NA	14	TRBV2	TRBJ1-5	CASTAGNSNQPQHF	TGTGCCAGCACGGCAGGGAATAGCAATCAGCCCCAGCATTTT
once	NA	11	TRBV7-8	TRBJ2-7	CASSTRGEQYF	TGTGCCAGCAGCACCAGGGGCGAGCAGTACTTC
NA	NA	11	TRBV6-5	TRBJ2-7	CASLDIYEQYF	TGTGCCAGCCTGGACATCTACGAGCAGTACTTC
NA	NA	12	TRBV18	TRBJ1-1	CASSSLAGEAFF	TGTGCCAGCTCATCCTTGGCAGGGGAAGCTTTCTTT
NA	NA	13	TRBV7-3	TRBJ1-1	CASTSFFPTEAFF	TGTGCCAGCACCTCCTTCTTTCCCACTGAAGCTTTCTTT
once	NA	13	TRBV5-8	TRBJ1-1	CASSKLQGYEAFF	TGTGCCAGCAGCAAACTTCAGGGGTATGAAGCTTTCTTT
once	TRBD1	16	TRBV9	TRBJ2-3	CASSVGPQGAPDTQYF	TGTGCCAGCAGCGTAGGACCCCAGGGGGCCCCAGATACGCAGTATTTT
once	TRBD1	12	TRBV29-1	TRBJ2-3	CSVTGGTDTQYF	TGCAGCGTTACAGGGGGCACAGATACGCAGTATTTT